Listed below are T cell receptor beta chains from one sample, sequenced in a study of T cells in Graves' hyperthyroidism and ophthalmopathy. TCRdb reanalysed the multiplex PCR reads using MiXCR and keeps one entry per CDR3 protein. The sample has 500,000 or so distinct CDR3 sequences, 17% seen once. Sequenced input: blood. All receptors derive from a woman aged 18 to 35 with Graves' ophthalmopathy. Both conserved end residues are part of each CDR3. The D gene is left open where the match is weak. Clone size is given for some rows only: seen once, a few or many times, or a class if the clone is expanded.

d_gene: -
abundance: -
v_gene: TRBV13
j_gene: TRBJ1-2
CDR3aa: CATPGGNYGYTF
CDR3nt: TGTGCCACCCCCGGGGGTAACTATGGCTACACCTTC

d_gene: -
abundance: many
v_gene: TRBV7-8
j_gene: TRBJ2-7
CDR3aa: CASSPGGPPYEQYF
CDR3nt: TGTGCCAGCAGCCCCGGGGGGCCTCCCTACGAGCAGTACTTC

d_gene: TRBD2
abundance: many
v_gene: TRBV27
j_gene: TRBJ2-4
CDR3aa: CASSGLTSGKNIQYF
CDR3nt: TGTGCCAGCAGTGGGTTGACTAGCGGGAAAAACATTCAGTACTTC

d_gene: -
abundance: many
v_gene: TRBV6-1
j_gene: TRBJ1-5
CDR3aa: CASSEDRAPNQPQHF
CDR3nt: TGTGCCAGCAGTGAAGACAGGGCCCCCAATCAGCCCCAGCATTTT

d_gene: -
abundance: many
v_gene: TRBV30
j_gene: TRBJ1-5
CDR3aa: CAWSVRGDQPQHF
CDR3nt: TGTGCCTGGAGTGTACGTGGGGATCAGCCCCAGCATTTT

d_gene: TRBD1
abundance: many
v_gene: TRBV12-3/TRBV12-4
j_gene: TRBJ1-1
CDR3aa: CASRRDRGLDTEAFF
CDR3nt: TGTGCCAGCAGAAGGGACAGGGGGCTTGACACTGAAGCTTTCTTT

d_gene: TRBD2
abundance: few
v_gene: TRBV6-5
j_gene: TRBJ2-1
CDR3aa: CASSSGLASYNEQFF
CDR3nt: TGTGCCAGCAGTTCCGGACTAGCGTCCTACAATGAGCAGTTCTTC

d_gene: TRBD2
abundance: -
v_gene: TRBV9
j_gene: TRBJ2-1
CDR3aa: CASTTHRERGSYNEQFF
CDR3nt: TGTGCCAGCACCACTCATAGGGAGCGGGGCTCCTACAATGAGCAGTTCTTC

d_gene: -
abundance: many
v_gene: TRBV28
j_gene: TRBJ2-7
CDR3aa: CASSLIRSSYEQYF
CDR3nt: TGTGCCAGCAGCCTGATAAGGAGCTCCTACGAGCAGTACTTC

d_gene: -
abundance: -
v_gene: TRBV28
j_gene: TRBJ1-3
CDR3aa: CASGGQFSSIGGNTIYF
CDR3nt: TGTGCCAGCGGGGGGCAGTTTTCATCCATTGGTGGAAACACCATATATTTT

d_gene: TRBD2
abundance: -
v_gene: TRBV20-1
j_gene: TRBJ2-7
CDR3aa: CSARGSGRYEQYF
CDR3nt: TGCAGTGCTAGAGGAAGCGGGAGGTACGAGCAGTACTTC

d_gene: -
abundance: few
v_gene: TRBV27
j_gene: TRBJ2-1
CDR3aa: CASSFQGEYNEQFF
CDR3nt: TGTGCCAGCAGTTTTCAGGGTGAATACAATGAGCAGTTCTTC

d_gene: TRBD2
abundance: many
v_gene: TRBV5-8
j_gene: TRBJ2-3
CDR3aa: CASSLLAGPSVDTQYF
CDR3nt: TGTGCCAGCAGCTTACTAGCGGGCCCCTCGGTAGATACGCAGTATTTT

d_gene: -
abundance: many
v_gene: TRBV27
j_gene: TRBJ2-1
CDR3aa: CASSLLGVLAPSNEQFF
CDR3nt: TGTGCCAGCAGTTTATTGGGGGTCCTAGCGCCGTCCAATGAGCAGTTCTTC

d_gene: -
abundance: -
v_gene: TRBV4-2
j_gene: TRBJ2-7
CDR3aa: CASSQGGGIINEQYF
CDR3nt: TGTGCCAGCAGCCAAGGTGGCGGAATCATTAACGAGCAGTACTTC

d_gene: TRBD2
abundance: few
v_gene: TRBV4-1
j_gene: TRBJ2-1
CDR3aa: CASSQDAVAGHNEQFF
CDR3nt: TGCGCCAGCAGCCAAGATGCCGTAGCGGGACACAATGAGCAGTTCTTC

d_gene: -
abundance: many
v_gene: TRBV10-3
j_gene: TRBJ1-1
CDR3aa: CAISESTGWTEAFF
CDR3nt: TGTGCCATCAGTGAGTCAACAGGGTGGACTGAAGCTTTCTTT

d_gene: TRBD1
abundance: few
v_gene: TRBV30
j_gene: TRBJ2-7
CDR3aa: CASSPGQGDHEQYF
CDR3nt: TGTGCCTCCTCCCCAGGACAGGGGGACCACGAGCAGTACTTC

d_gene: -
abundance: many
v_gene: TRBV3-1
j_gene: TRBJ2-6
CDR3aa: CASSQLRTGANVLTF
CDR3nt: TGTGCCAGCAGCCAGCTTAGGACTGGGGCCAACGTCCTGACTTTC

d_gene: TRBD2
abundance: many
v_gene: TRBV3-1
j_gene: TRBJ2-1
CDR3aa: CASSQVSGGAYNEQFF
CDR3nt: TGTGCCAGCAGCCAAGTATCGGGGGGGGCCTACAATGAGCAGTTCTTC

d_gene: TRBD2
abundance: -
v_gene: TRBV11-2
j_gene: TRBJ2-1
CDR3aa: CASSQTSGPADEQFF
CDR3nt: TGTGCCAGCAGCCAGACTAGCGGGCCTGCCGATGAGCAGTTCTTC

d_gene: TRBD1
abundance: many
v_gene: TRBV2
j_gene: TRBJ1-1
CDR3aa: CANDRADLMNTEAFF
CDR3nt: TGTGCCAACGACAGGGCGGATCTAATGAACACTGAAGCTTTCTTT

d_gene: -
abundance: many
v_gene: TRBV20-1
j_gene: TRBJ2-1
CDR3aa: CSARVVGTEQFF
CDR3nt: TGCAGTGCTAGAGTGGTAGGGACTGAGCAGTTCTTC

d_gene: TRBD2
abundance: few
v_gene: TRBV6-2/TRBV6-3
j_gene: TRBJ2-3
CDR3aa: CASSYEAGEGTDTQYF
CDR3nt: TGTGCCAGCAGTTACGAAGCGGGAGAGGGCACAGATACGCAGTATTTT

d_gene: TRBD1
abundance: few
v_gene: TRBV20-1
j_gene: TRBJ1-1
CDR3aa: CSASTGTENTETFF
CDR3nt: TGCAGTGCTTCAACCGGGACAGAGAACACTGAAACTTTCTTT